One and the same sample provided the 3 T cell receptor beta chains below, sequenced in a study of blood T cell repertoires in COVID-19 (dated by TCRdb to the early 2020s). Library preparation used the immunoSEQ multiplex PCR assay. TCRdb holds this immuneACCESS table with in-frame rearrangements only. Some clones are missing; in checked studies, unresolved V genes explain under half, and the rest has no known cause. Across this sample there are about 130,000 clones, with 90% seen only once. Of the sample, about 3.5% is held by the ten largest clones. Sample: peripheral blood. Every receptor here comes from a man aged 50 to 60 with active COVID-19.

The rearrangement uses TRBV10-2 and TRBJ2-7; a weak D match, TRBD2 (5 bases). This CDR3 contains 13 residues. With 3 bases removed from V and 6 bases from J, the gap between germline ends came to 12 bases. The germline gives CDR1 WSHSY, CDR2 SAAADI. CDR3 in DNA: TGCGCCAGCAGTGACCCGGGGAAAAGCGAGCAGTACGTC. Protein product: CASSDPGKSEQYV.

The chain couples TRBV30 to TRBJ1-4, with 10 nucleotides matching TRBD1. This CDR3 spans 17 amino acids. Germline assignment: CDR1 GTSNPN and CDR2 SVGIG (reference sequence). The CDR3 region is CATERTGGAATNEKLFF. CDR3 nucleotide sequence: TGTGCAACTGAAAGGACAGGGGGTGCCGCAACTAATGAAAAACTGTTTTTT.

The table lists this clone with a few counts. The gene calls are TRBV4-2 and TRBJ2-6, with 11 bases aligning to TRBD1. The CDR3 runs to 17 residues. Germline lookup yields CDR1 LGHNA and CDR2 YNFKEQ. Losses at the gene ends were 4 bases for V and 0 bases for J; bases not matched to a gene: 2. This chain's CDR3 is CASSPGTGGSGANVLTF. CDR3 bases: TGTGCCAGCAGCCCCGGGACAGGGGGCTCTGGGGCCAACGTCCTGACTTTC.